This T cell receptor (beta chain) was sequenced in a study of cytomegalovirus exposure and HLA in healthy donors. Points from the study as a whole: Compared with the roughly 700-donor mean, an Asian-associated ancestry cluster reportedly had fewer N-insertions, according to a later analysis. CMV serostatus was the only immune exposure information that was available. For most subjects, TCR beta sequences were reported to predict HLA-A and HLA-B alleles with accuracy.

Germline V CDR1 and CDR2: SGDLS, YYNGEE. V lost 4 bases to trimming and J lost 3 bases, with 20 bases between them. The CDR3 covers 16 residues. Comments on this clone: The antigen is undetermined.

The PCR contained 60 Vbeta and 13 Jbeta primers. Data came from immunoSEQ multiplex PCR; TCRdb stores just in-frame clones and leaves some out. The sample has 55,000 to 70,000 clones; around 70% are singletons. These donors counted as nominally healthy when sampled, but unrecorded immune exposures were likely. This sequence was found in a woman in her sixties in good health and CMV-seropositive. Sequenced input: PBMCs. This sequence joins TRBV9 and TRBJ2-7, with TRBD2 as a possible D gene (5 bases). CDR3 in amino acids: CASSSPAGPPVYEQYF. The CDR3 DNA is TGTGCCAGCAGCTCCCCTGCGGGCCCTCCCGTCTACGAGCAGTACTTC.